A single sample is the source of the 27 T cell receptor beta chains below, sequenced in a study of T cells in Graves' hyperthyroidism and ophthalmopathy. From RNA transcripts, TCR beta CDR3 regions were amplified. The study used the HTBI primer set for a first-round RT-PCR of the TCR CDR3. One entry per CDR3 protein, called by TCRdb with MiXCR from the multiplex PCR reads. The sample consists of 650,000 to 750,000 distinct CDR3 sequences, approximately 14% of them appearing once. The sequenced sample consisted of blood. Receptors originate from a woman aged 18-29 years with Graves' hyperthyroidism.

This clonotype was found a few times. The V call is TRBV30, the J call TRBJ2-2; maybe TRBD2 (5 bases). Per the germline V gene, CDR1 is GTSNPN and CDR2 is SVGIG (reference sequence). The CDR3 extends over 13 amino acids. V lost 4 bases and J 6 bases, leaving 12 bases between the germline ends. The CDR3 here is CAWTEGVSGELFF. CDR3 in DNA: TGTGCCTGGACCGAGGGAGTTTCCGGGGAGCTGTTTTTT.

This clonotype was recorded a few times. Here the CDR3 reads CASSQDGLALGNNEQFF. DNA of the CDR3: TGTGCCAGCAGCCAAGATGGCCTAGCCTTGGGCAACAATGAGCAGTTCTTC. The rearrangement uses TRBV4-2 and TRBJ2-1, with a weak D call TRBD2 (5 bases). This CDR3 comprises 17 residues. Germline lookup yields CDR1 LGHNA and CDR2 YNFKEQ. The V end was cut by 0 bases, the J end by 5 bases, with 17 bases between.

The chain recombines TRBV4-1 with TRBJ1-5; D remains unclear. Germline assignment: CDR1 MGHRA and CDR2 YSYEKL. Trimming stripped 3 bases from V and 7 bases from J, with 13 bases between. The CDR3 runs 14 residues. The CDR3 loop reads CASSHRVTEQPQHF. CDR3 nucleotide sequence: TGCGCCAGCAGCCACCGGGTAACGGAGCAGCCCCAGCATTTT.

The table lists this clonotype with many counts. Its ends do not fully match the called genes, so a read error is possible. J is TRBJ2-3 and V is TRBV4-3; D gene uncertain. The CDR3 covers 15 residues. In germline, CDR1 is LGHNA, CDR2 YSLEER. The DNA for the CDR3 is TGCGCCAGCAGGCAAGAGTCCCAACTCACAGATACGCAGTATTTT. It translates to CASRQESQLTDTQYF.

The V gene is TRBV6-2 or TRBV6-3, the J gene TRBJ2-7; TRBD2 aligns across 11 bases. This CDR3 region has 16 residues. CDR1 is MNHEY and CDR2 is SVGEGT in the germline V gene. V was clipped by 4 bases and J by 2 bases; unmatched bases: 7. In DNA form, the CDR3 reads TGTGCCAGCAGTTTTTCCAGTAGCGGGAGGGCCTACGAGCAGTACTTC. Protein: CASSFSSSGRAYEQYF.

This clonotype has only a few counts. Here the CDR3 DNA reads TGCGCCAGCAGCCAAGGGACAGGGTCACCTGGAAACACCATATATTTT. This sequence encodes CASSQGTGSPGNTIYF. The J gene is TRBJ1-3, the V gene TRBV4-1; 8 nucleotides match TRBD1. Trimming cost V 1 base and J 2 bases; bases outside gene matches: 4. The CDR3 has 16 amino acids. Germline V CDR1 and CDR2: MGHRA, YSYEKL.

This clonotype showed up just once. The chain couples TRBV11-2 to TRBJ1-1, with 8 bases fitting TRBD1. The CDR3 totals 14 residues. Germline V gene lookup returns CDR1 SGHAT and CDR2 FQNNGV. V was pared by 4 bases and J by 5 bases, with 6 bases of the junction left unmatched. The CDR3 nucleotides are TGTGCCAGCAGCTACGGACAGGGCTGGACTGAAGCTTTCTTT. It is translated as CASSYGQGWTEAFF.

This clonotype has ten or more counts. V is TRBV4-1 and J is TRBJ1-1, with D possibly TRBD1 on 6 matching bases. Trimming removed 8 bases at V and 5 bases at J, with 18 bases between. The CDR3 extends over 14 amino acids. Germline assignment: CDR1 MGHRA and CDR2 YSYEKL. In DNA form, the CDR3 reads TGCGCCAGCCGCCCTACAGGGATTGGTACTGAAGCTTTCTTT. This translates into CASRPTGIGTEAFF.

This clonotype was observed many times. CDR3 sequence: CASSEAAQTSSGANVLTF. The DNA for the CDR3 is TGTGCCAGCAGTGAAGCGGCCCAGACGAGCTCTGGGGCCAACGTCCTGACTTTC. The chain recombines TRBV2 with TRBJ2-6; D gene ambiguous. CDR3 length equals 18 residues. V lost 0 bases to trimming and J lost 0 bases, with 12 bases between them. Germline loops: CDR1 SNHLY, CDR2 FYNNEI. Using reference TRBV2 and TRBJ2-6 for the parts outside the CDR3, the full variable domain is EPEVTQTPSHQVTQMGQEVILRCVPISNHLYFYWYRQILGQKVEFLVSFYNNEISEKSEIFDDQFSVERPDGSNFTLKIRSTKLEDSAMYFCASSEAAQTSSGANVLTFGAGSRLTVL.

The chain links TRBV20-1 to TRBJ2-7; D possibly corresponds to TRBD1 (6 bases). V was shortened by 4 bases and J by 4 bases, with 14 bases between the two germline ends. Germline values: CDR1 DFQATT, CDR2 SNEGSKA (reference sequence). This CDR3 contains 13 residues. CDR3 bases: TGCAGTGCTAAACCGGGACAAACGTACGAGCAGTACTTC. It encodes CSAKPGQTYEQYF.

Remarks on this clonotype: An end of the junction differs from the germline gene, which may be a read error. The gene calls are TRBV14 and TRBJ1-3; no clear D. This CDR3 has 16 residues. The V gene's germline CDR1 is SGHDN and CDR2 FVKESK. For the CDR3, the DNA is TGTGCCAGCAGCCAAGTCGGACTGCCCTCTGGAAGCACCATATATTTT. Translation gives CASSQVGLPSGSTIYF. Filled out from reference TRBV14 and TRBJ1-3, the complete variable domain reads EAGVTQFPSHSVIEKGQTVTLRCDPISGHDNLYWYRRVMGKEIKFLLHFVKESKQDESGMPNNRFLAERTGGTYSTLKVQPAELEDSGVYFCASSQVGLPSGSTIYFGEGSWLTVV.

V is TRBV9 and J is TRBJ2-1, with a weak D call TRBD2 (6 bases). Germline assignment: CDR1 SGDLS and CDR2 YYNGEE. The CDR3 length is 16 residues. Trimming left V 10 bases short and J 9 bases short, with 29 bases between. For the CDR3, the DNA is TGTGCCTCCGAGCCTGGGACTGCAGGTTTGGGAGGTGAGCAGTTCTTC. It yields the protein CASEPGTAGLGGEQFF.

There are a few counts of this clonotype. Here the CDR3 reads CASSPGTSGWGEQFF. The CDR3 region has the DNA TGTGCCAGCAGTCCCGGGACTAGCGGTTGGGGTGAGCAGTTCTTC. J is TRBJ2-1 and V is TRBV27; 11 bases line up with TRBD2. With 5 bases clipped from V and 9 bases from J, the junction kept 9 bases outside the gene matches. Germline-derived CDR1 and CDR2 are MNHEY and SMNVEV (reference sequence). CDR3 length equals 15 residues.

This clonotype was detected many times. The chain links TRBV9 to TRBJ2-7, with TRBD2 matching over 9 bases. There are 15 residues in the CDR3. Germline CDR1 is SGDLS and CDR2 is YYNGEE. V was clipped by 0 bases and J by 4 bases; unmatched bases: 5. CDR3 nucleotides: TGTGCCAGCAGCGTAGGGGCTAGCGGGACGTACGAGCAGTACTTC. It is translated as CASSVGASGTYEQYF.

The chain has TRBV4-1 and TRBJ1-1; D unresolved. Per the germline V gene, CDR1 is MGHRA and CDR2 is YSYEKL. The germline V and J ends were trimmed by 1 base and 11 bases, with 11 bases remaining between them. The CDR3 length is 12 residues. The CDR3 loop reads CASSQGHGAAFF. CDR3 nucleotide sequence: TGCGCCAGCAGCCAAGGGCACGGTGCCGCTTTCTTT.

At least ten counts were recorded for this clonotype. The rearrangement links TRBV20-1 to TRBJ2-3; 7 nucleotides match TRBD2. The germline gives CDR1 DFQATT, CDR2 SNEGSKA (reference sequence). The CDR3 sequence is 17 residues long. CDR3 nucleotides: TGCAGCCTCGTCAGGGACCTAGCGGTAGAGGGGACAGATACGCAGTATTTT. Its translation is CSLVRDLAVEGTDTQYF.

In this sample, this clonotype turned up many times. The V and J genes are TRBV30 and TRBJ2-3; 7 bases agree with TRBD2. The CDR3 has 17 residues. CDR1 is GTSNPN, CDR2 SVGIG, per germline (reference sequence). The V segment lost 4 bases and the J segment 7 bases; nucleotides outside the gene matches: 20. CDR3 loop: CAWTPGLGREKRYTQYF. In DNA, the CDR3 is TGTGCCTGGACCCCTGGGTTGGGGCGGGAGAAGAGGTATACGCAGTATTTT.

The chain recombines TRBV6-1 with TRBJ1-2; D might be TRBD1 (5 bases). Germline values: CDR1 MNHNS, CDR2 SASEGT. The CDR3 contains 13 residues. Deletions cut 5 bases from V and 8 bases from J, with 15 bases between. The CDR3 is CASSKPGWGGYTF. The DNA for the CDR3 is TGTGCCAGCAGTAAACCAGGGTGGGGCGGCTACACCTTC.

The CDR3 here is CASSVTSGGTDTQYF. The CDR3 DNA reads TGTGCCAGCAGTGTAACTAGCGGGGGCACAGATACGCAGTATTTT. The J gene is TRBJ2-3, the V gene TRBV27, with 10 bases identical to TRBD2. The CDR3 has 15 amino acids. The germline V gene encodes CDR1 MNHEY and CDR2 SMNVEV (reference sequence). The V segment lost 5 bases and the J segment 1 base; nucleotides outside the gene matches: 3.

There are a few counts of this clonotype. At one boundary the junction diverges from the germline segment, which might be a read error. The chain carries TRBV6-1 and TRBJ1-5; 8 nucleotides agree with TRBD1. Germline-derived CDR1 and CDR2 are MNHNS and SASEGT. The CDR3 spans 18 residues. CDR3 amino acids: CASSYHRGIILGNRPQHF. CDR3 bases: TGTGCCAGCAGTTATCACAGGGGGATTATTTTAGGCAATCGGCCCCAGCATTTT.

This clonotype was detected ten times or more. The chain is built from TRBV4-1 and TRBJ1-4, with 9 bases lining up with TRBD1. The CDR3 loop spans 16 amino acids. CDR1 and CDR2 (germline): MGHRA, YSYEKL. V was clipped by 0 bases and J by 8 bases; unmatched bases: 7. CDR3 region: CASSQDGDRAGEKLFF. For the CDR3, the DNA is TGCGCCAGCAGCCAAGATGGGGACAGGGCAGGGGAAAAACTGTTTTTT.

This clonotype was seen a few times. The chain carries TRBV4-1 and TRBJ2-1; D gene uncertain. This CDR3 region has 12 residues. V lost 1 base, J lost 9 bases, and 7 bases lay in between. CDR1 and CDR2 (germline): MGHRA, YSYEKL. The CDR3 is CASSQGSTEQFF. CDR3 sequence (DNA): TGCGCCAGCAGCCAAGGGAGTACTGAGCAGTTCTTC.

This rearrangement joins TRBV7-2 to TRBJ2-1, with D uncertain. V lost 1 base and J lost 9, with 7 bases in between. The CDR3 is made up of 12 amino acids. The germline V gene has CDR1 SGHTA and CDR2 FQGNSA. The CDR3 is CASSLGGFEQFF. In DNA, the CDR3 is TGTGCCAGCAGCTTAGGGGGTTTTGAGCAGTTCTTC.

In this sample, this clonotype turned up a few times. CDR3 bases: TGTGCCAGCTCTCCAGGACAGAAACAGCCCCAGCATTTT. The encoded protein is CASSPGQKQPQHF. The V and J genes are TRBV18 and TRBJ1-5; D perhaps matches TRBD1 (6 bases). The CDR3 length is 13 residues. V dropped 6 bases and J dropped 7 bases, with 13 bases sitting between them. Germline CDR1 is KGHSH and CDR2 is LQKENI.

The table lists this clonotype with a few counts. This sequence joins TRBV5-1 and TRBJ1-6; tentatively, D is TRBD1 (6 bases). CDR3 length equals 14 residues. Trimming stripped 2 bases from V and 4 bases from J, with 7 bases between. Germline V lookup: CDR1 SGHRS, CDR2 YFSETQ. CDR3 in amino acids: CASSLTGYNSPLHF. CDR3 bases: TGCGCCAGCAGCTTAACAGGGTATAATTCACCCCTCCACTTT.

This clonotype was counted only a few times. The chain recombines TRBV5-1 with TRBJ1-5; 9 bases map to TRBD1. The CDR3 loop spans 16 amino acids. Germline V gives CDR1 SGHRS, CDR2 YFSETQ. V dropped 4 bases and J dropped 4; count of bases not matched to a gene: 9. The CDR3 loop reads CASSLPGQGPNQPQHF. The CDR3 bases are TGCGCCAGCAGCCTCCCCGGACAGGGGCCTAATCAGCCCCAGCATTTT.

This clonotype was detected a few times. V gene TRBV20-1 combines with J gene TRBJ1-2, with 10 nucleotides matching TRBD1. This CDR3 comprises 14 residues. The trim removed 4 bases at V and 7 bases at J, leaving 9 bases unmatched. In germline, CDR1 is DFQATT, CDR2 SNEGSKA (reference sequence). The CDR3 DNA is TGCAGTGCTACAACCGGGACAGGGGAAGTTGGCTACACCTTC. Amino acid sequence: CSATTGTGEVGYTF.